This T cell receptor beta chain was captured by sequencing in a study of blood T cell repertoires in COVID-19. Study-level background: From the United States, Italy and Spain came samples of acute and convalescent COVID-19. Sources were T cells, B-cell-depleted T cells, or PBMCs; the material itself was cDNA or gDNA.

During active infection, Seattle patients enrolled and were then monitored through disease. Per the original methods: Cell counts per sample came from amplifying reference gene primers. Here immunoSEQ multiplex PCR was the method, and the copy in TCRdb shows in-frame clones only, minus some. That table gives V, J and clone size, and the DNA gave D and trimming. The sample yields about 480,000 clones, approximately 89% seen once. Germline values: CDR1 MNHNS, CDR2 SASEGT. V gave up 2 bases and J gave up 0 bases; unmatched junction bases: 11. The CDR3 is 20 residues long. The TCR originated in a man aged 18 to 35 with COVID-19, enrolled during active disease. The V and J genes are TRBV6-1 and TRBJ2-6; 9 bases are a match to TRBD1. Sample: peripheral blood. The CDR3: CASSELILGQGDSGANVLTF. CDR3 nucleotides: TGTGCCAGCAGTGAATTGATTTTGGGACAGGGTGACTCTGGGGCCAACGTCCTGACTTTC.